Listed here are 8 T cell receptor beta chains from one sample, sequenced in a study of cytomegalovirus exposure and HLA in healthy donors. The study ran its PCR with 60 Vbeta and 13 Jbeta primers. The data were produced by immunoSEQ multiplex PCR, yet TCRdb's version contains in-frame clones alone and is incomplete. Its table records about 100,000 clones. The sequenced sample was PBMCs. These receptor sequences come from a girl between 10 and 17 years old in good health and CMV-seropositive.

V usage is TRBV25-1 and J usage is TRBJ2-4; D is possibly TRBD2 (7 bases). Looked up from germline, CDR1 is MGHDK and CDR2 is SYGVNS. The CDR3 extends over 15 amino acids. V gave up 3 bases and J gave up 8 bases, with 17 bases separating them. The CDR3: CASSDPTGRGDIQYF. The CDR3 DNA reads TGTGCCAGCAGTGACCCGACAGGCCGGGGGGACATTCAGTACTTC.

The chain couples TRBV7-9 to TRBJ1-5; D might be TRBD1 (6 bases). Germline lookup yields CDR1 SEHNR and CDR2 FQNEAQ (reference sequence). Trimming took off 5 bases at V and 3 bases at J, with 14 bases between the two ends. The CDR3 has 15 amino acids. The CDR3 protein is CASSPGTTDNQPQHF. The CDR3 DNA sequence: TGTGCCAGCAGCCCCGGGACAACGGACAATCAGCCCCAGCATTTT.

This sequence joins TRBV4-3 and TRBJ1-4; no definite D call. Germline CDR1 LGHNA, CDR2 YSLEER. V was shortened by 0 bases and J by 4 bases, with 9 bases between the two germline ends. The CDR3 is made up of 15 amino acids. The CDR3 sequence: CASSQDQQHNEKLFF. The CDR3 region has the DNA TGCGCCAGCAGCCAAGATCAACAGCATAATGAAAAACTGTTTTTT.

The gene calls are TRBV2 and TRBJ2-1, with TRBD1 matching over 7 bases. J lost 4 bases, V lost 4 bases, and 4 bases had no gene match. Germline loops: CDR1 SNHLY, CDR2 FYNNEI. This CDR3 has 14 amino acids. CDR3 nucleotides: TGTGCCAGCAGTGGGGACAGCTTATACAATGAGCAGTTCTTC. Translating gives CASSGDSLYNEQFF.

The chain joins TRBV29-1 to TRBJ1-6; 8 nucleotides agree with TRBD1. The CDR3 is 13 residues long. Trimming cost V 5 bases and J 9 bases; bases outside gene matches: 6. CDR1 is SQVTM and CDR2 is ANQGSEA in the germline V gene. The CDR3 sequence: CSVRDRPFSPLHF. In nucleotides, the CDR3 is TGCAGCGTTCGGGACAGGCCATTTTCACCCCTCCACTTT.

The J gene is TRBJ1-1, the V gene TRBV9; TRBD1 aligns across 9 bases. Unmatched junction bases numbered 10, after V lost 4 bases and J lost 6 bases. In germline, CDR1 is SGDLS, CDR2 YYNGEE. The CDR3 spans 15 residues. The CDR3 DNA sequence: TGTGCCAGCAGCCCTCGGACAGGGGAAGGGTCTGAAGCTTTCTTT. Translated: CASSPRTGEGSEAFF.

As DNA, the CDR3 is TGTGCCAGCTCACCACCGACAGGGGCTAACTATGGCTACACCTTC. Amino acid sequence: CASSPPTGANYGYTF. The chain couples TRBV18 to TRBJ1-2, with TRBD1 identical over 8 bases. Germline loops: CDR1 KGHSH, CDR2 LQKENI. The V segment lost 0 bases and the J segment 0 bases; nucleotides outside the gene matches: 0. This CDR3 region has 15 residues. Filled out from reference TRBV18 and TRBJ1-2, the complete variable domain reads NAGVMQNPRHLVRRRGQEARLRCSPMKGHSHVYWYRQLPEEGLKFMVYLQKENIIDESGMPKERFSAEFPKEGPSILRIQQVVRGDSAAYFCASSPPTGANYGYTFGSGTRLTVV.

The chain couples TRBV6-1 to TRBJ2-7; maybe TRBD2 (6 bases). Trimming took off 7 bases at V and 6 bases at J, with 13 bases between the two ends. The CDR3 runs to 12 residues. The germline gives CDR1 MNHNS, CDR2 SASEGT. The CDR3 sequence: CASTQGGREQYV. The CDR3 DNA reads TGTGCCAGCACCCAAGGAGGGCGCGAGCAGTACGTC.